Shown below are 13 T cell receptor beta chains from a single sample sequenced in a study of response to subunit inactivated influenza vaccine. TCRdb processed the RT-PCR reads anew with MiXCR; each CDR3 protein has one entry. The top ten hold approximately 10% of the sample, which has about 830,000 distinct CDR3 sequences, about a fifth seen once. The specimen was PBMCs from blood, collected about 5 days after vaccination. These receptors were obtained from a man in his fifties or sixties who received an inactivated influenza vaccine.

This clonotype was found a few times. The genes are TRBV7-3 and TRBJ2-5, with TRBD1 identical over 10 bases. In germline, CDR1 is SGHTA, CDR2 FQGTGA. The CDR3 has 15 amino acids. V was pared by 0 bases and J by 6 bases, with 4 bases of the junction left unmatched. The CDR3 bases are TGTGCCAGCAGCTTAACGGGACAGGGGATCAAGACCCAGTACTTC. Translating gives CASSLTGQGIKTQYF.

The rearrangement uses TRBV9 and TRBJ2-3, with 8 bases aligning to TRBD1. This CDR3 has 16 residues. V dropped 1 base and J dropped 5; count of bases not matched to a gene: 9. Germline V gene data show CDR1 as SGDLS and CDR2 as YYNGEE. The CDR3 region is CASSVRAGGGGDTQYF. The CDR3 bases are TGTGCCAGCAGCGTAAGGGCAGGGGGCGGTGGAGATACGCAGTATTTT.

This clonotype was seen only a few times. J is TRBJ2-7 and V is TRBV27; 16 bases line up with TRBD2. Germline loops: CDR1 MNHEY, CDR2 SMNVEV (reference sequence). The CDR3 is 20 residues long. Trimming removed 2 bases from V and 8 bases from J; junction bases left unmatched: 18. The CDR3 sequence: CASSLQVPGLAGGPGNQQYF. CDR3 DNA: TGTGCCAGCAGTTTACAGGTCCCGGGACTAGCGGGAGGGCCAGGGAATCAGCAGTACTTC.

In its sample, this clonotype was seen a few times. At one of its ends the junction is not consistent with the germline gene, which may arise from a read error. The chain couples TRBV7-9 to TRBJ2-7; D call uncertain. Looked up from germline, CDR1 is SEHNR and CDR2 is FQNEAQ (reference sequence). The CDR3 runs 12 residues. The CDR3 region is CASSLAGYLKNF. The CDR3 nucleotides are TGTGCCAGCAGCTTAGCAGGGTACCTCAAGAACTTC.

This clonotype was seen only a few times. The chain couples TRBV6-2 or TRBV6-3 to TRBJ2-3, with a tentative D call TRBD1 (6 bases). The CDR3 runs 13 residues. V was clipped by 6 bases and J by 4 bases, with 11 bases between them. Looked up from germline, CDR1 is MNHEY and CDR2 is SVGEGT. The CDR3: CASSGQLSDTQYF. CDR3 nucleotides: TGTGCCAGCAGCGGACAGCTATCAGATACGCAGTATTTT.

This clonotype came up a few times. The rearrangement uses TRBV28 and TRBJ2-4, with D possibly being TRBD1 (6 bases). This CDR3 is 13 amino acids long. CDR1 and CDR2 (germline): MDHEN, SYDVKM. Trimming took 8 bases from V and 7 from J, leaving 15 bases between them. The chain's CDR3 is CASELPGANIQYF. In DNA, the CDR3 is TGTGCCAGCGAACTTCCAGGGGCCAACATTCAGTACTTC.

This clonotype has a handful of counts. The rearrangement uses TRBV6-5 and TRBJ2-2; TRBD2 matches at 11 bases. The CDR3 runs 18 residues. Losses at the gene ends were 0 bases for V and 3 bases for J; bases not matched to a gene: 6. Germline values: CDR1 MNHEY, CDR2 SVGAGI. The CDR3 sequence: CASSYSGLAGGYTGELFF. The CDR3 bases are TGTGCCAGCAGTTACTCAGGTCTAGCGGGGGGCTACACCGGGGAGCTGTTTTTT.

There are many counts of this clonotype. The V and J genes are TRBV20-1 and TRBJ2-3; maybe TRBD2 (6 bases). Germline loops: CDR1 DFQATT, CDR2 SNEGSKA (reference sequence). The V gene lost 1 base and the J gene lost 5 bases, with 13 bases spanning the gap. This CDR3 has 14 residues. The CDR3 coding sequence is TGCAGTGCTAGAGTGGCGGGACCGGGAGATACGCAGTATTTT. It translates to CSARVAGPGDTQYF.

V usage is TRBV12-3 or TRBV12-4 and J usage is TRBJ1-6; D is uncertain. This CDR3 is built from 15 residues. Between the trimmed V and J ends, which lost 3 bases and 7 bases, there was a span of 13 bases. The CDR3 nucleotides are TGTGCCAGCAGTTTTGGTGGGGTTGGCAATTCACCCCTCCACTTT. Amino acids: CASSFGGVGNSPLHF.

CDR3 coding DNA: TGCGCCAGCAGCTATCTCCTGACAGGGGTAGATACGCAGTATTTT. It is translated as CASSYLLTGVDTQYF. The gene calls are TRBV5-1 and TRBJ2-3, with 8 nucleotides matching TRBD1. The germline gives CDR1 SGHRS, CDR2 YFSETQ. The CDR3 totals 15 residues. Losses at the gene ends were 3 bases for V and 5 bases for J; bases not matched to a gene: 8. The variable domain in full, with the rest retrieved from reference TRBV5-1 and TRBJ2-3, is KAGVTQTPRYLIKTRGQQVTLSCSPISGHRSVSWYQQTPGQGLQFLFEYFSETQRNKGNFPGRFSGRQFSNSRSEMNVSTLELGDSALYLCASSYLLTGVDTQYFGPGTRLTVL.

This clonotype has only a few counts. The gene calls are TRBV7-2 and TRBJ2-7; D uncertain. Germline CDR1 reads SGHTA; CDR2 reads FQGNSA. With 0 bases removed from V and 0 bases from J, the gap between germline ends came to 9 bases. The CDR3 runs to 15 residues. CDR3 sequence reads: CASSLAIGTSYEQYF. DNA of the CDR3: TGTGCCAGCAGCTTAGCGATAGGAACCTCCTACGAGCAGTACTTC. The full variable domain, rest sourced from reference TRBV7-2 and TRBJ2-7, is GAGVSQSPSNKVTEKGKDVELRCDPISGHTALYWYRQSLGQGLEFLIYFQGNSAPDKSGLPSDRFSAERTGGSVSTLTIQRTQQEDSAVYLCASSLAIGTSYEQYFGPGTRLTVT.

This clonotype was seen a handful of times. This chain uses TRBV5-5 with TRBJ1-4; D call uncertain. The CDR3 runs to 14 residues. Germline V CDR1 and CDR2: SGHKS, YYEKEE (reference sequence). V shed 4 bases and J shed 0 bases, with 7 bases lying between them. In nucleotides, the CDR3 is TGTGCCAGCAGCCTACAGCCAACTAATGAAAAACTGTTTTTT. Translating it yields CASSLQPTNEKLFF. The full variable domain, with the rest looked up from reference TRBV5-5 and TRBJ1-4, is DAGVTQSPTHLIKTRGQQVTLRCSPISGHKSVSWYQQVLGQGPQFIFQYYEKEERGRGNFPDRFSARQFPNYSSELNVNALLLGDSALYLCASSLQPTNEKLFFGSGTQLSVL.

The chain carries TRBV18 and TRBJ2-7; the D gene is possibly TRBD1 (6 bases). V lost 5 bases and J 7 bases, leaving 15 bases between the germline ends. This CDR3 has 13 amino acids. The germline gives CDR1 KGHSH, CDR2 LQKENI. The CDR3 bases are TGTGCCAGCTCAAGGGACACCGTCGGGGAGCAGTACTTC. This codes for CASSRDTVGEQYF. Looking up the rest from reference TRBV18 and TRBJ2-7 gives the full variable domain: NAGVMQNPRHLVRRRGQEARLRCSPMKGHSHVYWYRQLPEEGLKFMVYLQKENIIDESGMPKERFSAEFPKEGPSILRIQQVVRGDSAAYFCASSRDTVGEQYFGPGTRLTVT.